This T cell receptor (beta chain) was profiled in a study of CD8+ T cells in alopecia areata. Across the study: Treated patients were dosed with oral tofacitinib, taking 5 to 10 mg twice daily. Points from the study as a whole: TCR sharing across patients was less clear than in mice, possibly HLA-related.

The table lists this clone with a few counts. Its antigen remains unknown. Treatment meaning: oral pan-JAK inhibitor, 5-10 mg twice daily. The CDR3 has 14 amino acids. CDR1 is SNHLY and CDR2 is FYNNEI in the germline V gene. V was cut by 5 bases and J by 4 bases, with 14 bases left in between. Reverse transcribed after extraction, RNA yielded cDNA as the sequencing template. Assay used: immunoSEQ multiplex PCR; TCRdb lists only in-frame clones, some missing. The sample has 90,000 to 130,000 clones, approximately 54% seen once. The rearrangement links TRBV2 to TRBJ1-2, with D possibly being TRBD1 (5 bases). Here the sequenced sample was CD8+ T cells sorted from blood, taken at week 24, from a patient treated with tofacitinib. The source of this sequence is a human donor with alopecia areata. The CDR3 protein is CASSPRGARYGYTF. The CDR3 DNA sequence: TGTGCCAGCAGTCCCCGGGGCGCACGCTATGGCTACACCTTC. The full variable domain, with the rest looked up from reference TRBV2 and TRBJ1-2, is EPEVTQTPSHQVTQMGQEVILRCVPISNHLYFYWYRQILGQKVEFLVSFYNNEISEKSEIFDDQFSVERPDGSNFTLKIRSTKLEDSAMYFCASSPRGARYGYTFGSGTRLTVV.